A selection of T cell receptor beta chains follows, all from one sample in a study of cytomegalovirus exposure and HLA in healthy donors. Clones were sequenced by immunoSEQ multiplex PCR, and TCRdb holds only the in-frame ones, with some missing. The top ten clones hold 1.5% to 2.5% of a sample with about 160,000 clones, 80% to 90% of them seen once. Sequencing was done on a sample of PBMCs. Receptors originate from a man younger than 35 in good health and CMV-seronegative. The CDR3 runs from the conserved cysteine through the conserved F or W. Fields, in order: clone size, V gene, J gene, D gene, CDR3 DNA, CDR3 protein. A D gene is named only where the DNA matches it firmly. Expanded clones are given a class, and other clones once, few, many or no size at all.

abundance: .
v_gene: TRBV28
j_gene: TRBJ2-3
d_gene: TRBD1
CDR3nt: TGTGCCAGCCTATCCGGGACAGGGGGTTTAGATACGCAGTATTTT
CDR3aa: CASLSGTGGLDTQYF

abundance: .
v_gene: TRBV15
j_gene: TRBJ2-2
d_gene: TRBD2
CDR3nt: TGTGCCACCAGCAGTTCGGGGGGACCCGGGGAGCTGTTTTTT
CDR3aa: CATSSSGGPGELFF

abundance: .
v_gene: TRBV6-5
j_gene: TRBJ2-5
d_gene: .
CDR3nt: TGTGCCAGCAGCCGTTACAGGGAGACCCAGTACTTC
CDR3aa: CASSRYRETQYF

abundance: .
v_gene: TRBV28
j_gene: TRBJ1-3
d_gene: .
CDR3nt: TGTGCCAGCAGTCACCTACAGGGCGCTGGAAACACCATATATTTT
CDR3aa: CASSHLQGAGNTIYF

abundance: few
v_gene: TRBV7-2
j_gene: TRBJ1-6
d_gene: TRBD1
CDR3nt: TGTGCCAGCAGCCCCGGGACAGGGGCTTCCAATAATTCACCCCTCCACTTT
CDR3aa: CASSPGTGASNNSPLHF

abundance: .
v_gene: TRBV7-9
j_gene: TRBJ2-1
d_gene: .
CDR3nt: TGTGCCAGCAGCTTAGAGACTCGAGGCGAGTTCTTC
CDR3aa: CASSLETRGEFF

abundance: .
v_gene: TRBV2
j_gene: TRBJ1-5
d_gene: .
CDR3nt: TGTGCCAGCAGTGAGGCAGGGCCTTATCAGCCCCAGCATTTT
CDR3aa: CASSEAGPYQPQHF

abundance: .
v_gene: TRBV2
j_gene: TRBJ1-1
d_gene: .
CDR3nt: TGTGCCAGCAGTGATGGGCGATACACTGAAGCTTTCTTT
CDR3aa: CASSDGRYTEAFF

abundance: .
v_gene: TRBV7-9
j_gene: TRBJ2-5
d_gene: TRBD2
CDR3nt: TGTGCCAGCAGCTTGAGCGGGGTGTGGGAGACCCAGTACTTC
CDR3aa: CASSLSGVWETQYF

abundance: .
v_gene: TRBV19
j_gene: TRBJ1-1
d_gene: .
CDR3nt: TGTGCCAGTAGTATACGACCAGGGGTTTATAGTGAAGCTTTCTTT
CDR3aa: CASSIRPGVYSEAFF

abundance: .
v_gene: TRBV5-4
j_gene: TRBJ2-4
d_gene: TRBD2
CDR3nt: TGTGCCAGCAGCCGGCGGGAGACACTCGGAAACATTCAGTACTTC
CDR3aa: CASSRRETLGNIQYF

abundance: .
v_gene: TRBV5-1
j_gene: TRBJ1-2
d_gene: .
CDR3nt: TGCGCCAGCAGTCCGGCGGGGATCACCTATGGCTACACCTTC
CDR3aa: CASSPAGITYGYTF

abundance: .
v_gene: TRBV6-1
j_gene: TRBJ2-7
d_gene: TRBD1
CDR3nt: TGTGCCAGCAGTCCCCGGGACAGCCTCTCCTACGAGCAGTACTTC
CDR3aa: CASSPRDSLSYEQYF

abundance: .
v_gene: TRBV7-2
j_gene: TRBJ1-6
d_gene: .
CDR3nt: TGTGCCAGCAGCTCCAACCGGGGGGACACAGGCAGGGCACCCCTCCACTTT
CDR3aa: CASSSNRGDTGRAPLHF

abundance: .
v_gene: TRBV9
j_gene: TRBJ2-3
d_gene: .
CDR3nt: TGTGCCAGCAGCGCCGACATTTTGGATACGCAGTATTTT
CDR3aa: CASSADILDTQYF

abundance: .
v_gene: TRBV27
j_gene: TRBJ2-6
d_gene: .
CDR3nt: TGTGCCACCCGGGCTGGGGCCAACGTCCTGACTTTC
CDR3aa: CATRAGANVLTF

abundance: .
v_gene: TRBV5-1
j_gene: TRBJ1-4
d_gene: .
CDR3nt: TGCGCCAGCAGTATGGGGGGATTTAATGAAAAACTGTTTTTT
CDR3aa: CASSMGGFNEKLFF

abundance: .
v_gene: TRBV27
j_gene: TRBJ1-1
d_gene: TRBD1
CDR3nt: TGTGCCAGCAGTTTATTGGGGACAGGCTATATGAACACTGAAGCTTTCTTT
CDR3aa: CASSLLGTGYMNTEAFF

abundance: .
v_gene: TRBV6-1
j_gene: TRBJ1-5
d_gene: TRBD1
CDR3nt: TGTGCCAGCAGACCTGGACAGGCTAATCAGCCCCAGCATTTT
CDR3aa: CASRPGQANQPQHF

abundance: .
v_gene: TRBV5-1
j_gene: TRBJ1-1
d_gene: .
CDR3nt: TGCGCCAGCACCGGGGTGGAGGGCACTGAAGCTTTCTTT
CDR3aa: CASTGVEGTEAFF

abundance: .
v_gene: TRBV7-2
j_gene: TRBJ2-2
d_gene: .
CDR3nt: TGTGCCAGCACCTCAGGGAGGAGGACCGGGGAGCTGTTTTTT
CDR3aa: CASTSGRRTGELFF

abundance: few
v_gene: TRBV6-1
j_gene: TRBJ2-7
d_gene: TRBD1
CDR3nt: TGTGCCAGCAGACTCAGGGGGCCTTCCTACGAGCAGTACTTC
CDR3aa: CASRLRGPSYEQYF

abundance: .
v_gene: TRBV28
j_gene: TRBJ2-7
d_gene: TRBD1
CDR3nt: TGTGCCAGCAGTCCTACCCCGGACAGGGGAGGCGAGCAGTACTTC
CDR3aa: CASSPTPDRGGEQYF

abundance: .
v_gene: TRBV2
j_gene: TRBJ2-1
d_gene: .
CDR3nt: TGTGCCAGCAGGCAGATAGCCGAAAGTGAGCAGTTCTTC
CDR3aa: CASRQIAESEQFF

abundance: .
v_gene: TRBV6-5
j_gene: TRBJ2-5
d_gene: TRBD2
CDR3nt: TGTGCCAGCAGTACCAGCCGGGAGGTGCGGGAGACCCAGTACTTC
CDR3aa: CASSTSREVRETQYF

abundance: .
v_gene: TRBV7-9
j_gene: TRBJ1-1
d_gene: .
CDR3nt: TGTTCCAGCAGCACTATTCCTGAAGCTTTCTTT
CDR3aa: CSSSTIPEAFF

abundance: .
v_gene: TRBV18
j_gene: TRBJ2-5
d_gene: TRBD1
CDR3nt: TGTGCCAGCTCAGAGACAGGGGCGGGAGAGACCCAGTACTTC
CDR3aa: CASSETGAGETQYF

abundance: .
v_gene: TRBV5-1
j_gene: TRBJ2-2
d_gene: .
CDR3nt: TGCGCCAGCAGCTTAAGACAGGCGAACACCGGGGAGCTGTTTTTT
CDR3aa: CASSLRQANTGELFF

abundance: .
v_gene: TRBV4-1
j_gene: TRBJ1-5
d_gene: .
CDR3nt: TGCGCCAGCAGCCAAGATGTCCAGTACAATCAGCCCCAGCATTTT
CDR3aa: CASSQDVQYNQPQHF

abundance: .
v_gene: TRBV11-3
j_gene: TRBJ2-5
d_gene: TRBD1
CDR3nt: TGTGCCAGCAGCCAACAGGGGGAGACCCAGTACTTC
CDR3aa: CASSQQGETQYF

abundance: .
v_gene: TRBV14
j_gene: TRBJ2-1
d_gene: TRBD1
CDR3nt: TGTGCCAGCAGCCAAGATTTCGGGACAGGGTGGTACAATGAGCAGTTCTTC
CDR3aa: CASSQDFGTGWYNEQFF

abundance: .
v_gene: TRBV7-3
j_gene: TRBJ2-2
d_gene: TRBD2
CDR3nt: TGTGCCAGCAGCTTAGGACTAGCGGGAGGAGCCGGGGAGCTGTTTTTT
CDR3aa: CASSLGLAGGAGELFF

abundance: .
v_gene: TRBV6-6
j_gene: TRBJ1-2
d_gene: TRBD1
CDR3nt: TGTGCCAGCAGTTCTCGGGACAGAGCTAACTATGGCTACACCTTC
CDR3aa: CASSSRDRANYGYTF

abundance: .
v_gene: TRBV4-1
j_gene: TRBJ2-1
d_gene: .
CDR3nt: TGCGCCAGCAGCCAAAAGGAGGGCCGGGAGCAGTTCTTC
CDR3aa: CASSQKEGREQFF

abundance: .
v_gene: TRBV6-1
j_gene: TRBJ1-6
d_gene: .
CDR3nt: TGTGCCAGCATGGGGGGGAGGGGTAATTCACCCCTCCACTTT
CDR3aa: CASMGGRGNSPLHF

abundance: .
v_gene: TRBV2
j_gene: TRBJ2-5
d_gene: .
CDR3nt: TGTGCCAGCAGCACCCCCGGTGTCCAAGAGACCCAGTACTTC
CDR3aa: CASSTPGVQETQYF

abundance: .
v_gene: TRBV6-6
j_gene: TRBJ1-1
d_gene: .
CDR3nt: TGTGCCAGCGGACACGGGGGGGACACTGAAGCTTTCTTT
CDR3aa: CASGHGGDTEAFF

abundance: once
v_gene: TRBV5-1
j_gene: TRBJ2-3
d_gene: .
CDR3nt: TGCGCCAGCAGCCCCCACCTGGGGGCCCGCACAGATACGCAGTATTTT
CDR3aa: CASSPHLGARTDTQYF

abundance: .
v_gene: TRBV7-8
j_gene: TRBJ2-1
d_gene: TRBD2
CDR3nt: TGTGCCAGCAGTGCCGGGGGGGGCGGGAGGGCCCTGAGTGAGCAGTTCTTC
CDR3aa: CASSAGGGGRALSEQFF

abundance: .
v_gene: TRBV27
j_gene: TRBJ1-1
d_gene: TRBD1
CDR3nt: TGTGCCACCACCGACAGGGGGCCGGGCACTGAAGCTTTCTTT
CDR3aa: CATTDRGPGTEAFF

abundance: .
v_gene: TRBV9
j_gene: TRBJ1-1
d_gene: .
CDR3nt: TGTGCCAGCAGCGTTAAGGGAGGGTCGACTGAAGCTTTCTTT
CDR3aa: CASSVKGGSTEAFF